These 13 T cell receptor beta chains originate from one sample sequenced in a study of T cell repertoires in cytomegalovirus infection. TCRdb passed the reads through MiXCR, listing each CDR3 protein once. The profile shows around 250,000 distinct CDR3 sequences, approximately 17% of them singletons. The sample consisted of CD8+ T cells from PBMCs. Receptors were obtained from a human donor in good health (CMV status not recorded). Some clones in this sample may be carry-over from other donors' samples.

The V call is TRBV4-1, the J call TRBJ2-1; D possibly corresponds to TRBD2 (5 bases). The CDR3 totals 13 residues. Deletions cut 6 bases from V and 3 bases from J, with 9 bases between. The germline V gene has CDR1 MGHRA and CDR2 YSYEKL. CDR3 amino acids: CASRRADYNEQFF. The CDR3 DNA follows: TGCGCCAGCAGGCGAGCGGACTACAATGAGCAGTTCTTC.

The rearrangement joins TRBV7-9 to TRBJ1-2; D gene unclear. The germline V and J ends were trimmed by 1 base and 2 bases, with 8 bases remaining between them. Germline lookup yields CDR1 SEHNR and CDR2 FQNEAQ (reference sequence). The CDR3 runs to 14 residues. The CDR3 spells CASSLVPPNYGYTF. DNA of the CDR3: TGTGCCAGCAGCTTAGTCCCACCAAACTATGGCTACACCTTC.

The V and J genes are TRBV4-1 and TRBJ2-2, with 8 bases lining up with TRBD2. J was trimmed by 7 bases and V by 3 bases; bases with no gene match: 7. The germline CDR1 and CDR2 sequences are MGHRA and YSYEKL. This CDR3 spans 15 amino acids. CDR3 protein: CASSHAGLEGGELFF. CDR3 DNA: TGCGCCAGCAGCCACGCGGGACTAGAGGGCGGGGAGCTGTTTTTT.

This chain connects TRBV14 to TRBJ2-3, with 8 bases fitting TRBD2. The CDR3 runs to 15 residues. Germline V gene lookup returns CDR1 SGHDN and CDR2 FVKESK. V was clipped by 5 bases and J by 2 bases; unmatched bases: 6. The CDR3 reads CASSAYGGDTDTQYF. In DNA, the CDR3 is TGTGCCAGCAGCGCTTACGGGGGGGACACAGATACGCAGTATTTT.

The chain links TRBV25-1 to TRBJ2-1, with TRBD2 matching 10 bases. Losses at the gene ends were 1 base for V and 4 bases for J; bases not matched to a gene: 4. The CDR3 totals 16 residues. Germline values: CDR1 MGHDK, CDR2 SYGVNS. The CDR3 DNA is TGTGCCAGCAGTGAATGGTTAGCGGGGGGTTACAATGAGCAGTTCTTC. Translated, it gives CASSEWLAGGYNEQFF.

This clonotype was found many times. Mismatch with germline at one junction end may stem from a read error. This chain uses TRBV27 with TRBJ2-1; a weak D match, TRBD2 (6 bases). Germline loops: CDR1 MNHEY, CDR2 SMNVEV (reference sequence). This CDR3 spans 14 amino acids. This CDR3 reads CASSPGGAYNEQFF. The CDR3 nucleotides read TGCGCCAGCAGCCCCGGAGGGGCCTACAATGAGCAGTTCTTC.

This sequence joins TRBV29-1 and TRBJ1-2; D not certain. Trimming stripped 6 bases from V and 2 bases from J, with 16 bases between. CDR1 and CDR2 from the germline V gene are SQVTM and ANQGSEA. The CDR3 is 14 amino acids. DNA for the CDR3: TGCAGCGTCCTCTCGGCTCGTGACAACTATGGCTACACCTTC. Protein sequence: CSVLSARDNYGYTF. The variable domain in full, with the rest retrieved from reference TRBV29-1 and TRBJ1-2, is SAVISQKPSRDICQRGTSLTIQCQVDSQVTMMFWYRQQPGQSLTLIATANQGSEATYESGFVIDKFPISRPNLTFSTLTVSNMSPEDSSIYLCSVLSARDNYGYTFGSGTRLTVV.

This clonotype turned up a few times. The chain has TRBV12-5 and TRBJ2-3; 10 nucleotides line up with TRBD2. CDR3 length: 19 amino acids. V shed 0 bases, J shed 2 bases, and the junction held 11 bases outside the gene matches. Germline assignment: CDR1 LGHNT and CDR2 FRNRAP. CDR3: CASGLVITALAGATDTQYF. The CDR3 DNA sequence: TGTGCTAGTGGTTTGGTCATCACGGCGCTAGCGGGGGCCACAGATACGCAGTATTTT.

The chain links TRBV2 to TRBJ2-2; D not certain. This CDR3 comprises 13 residues. The V and J ends lost 4 bases and 4 bases respectively, with 7 bases between them. Per germline, CDR1 SNHLY and CDR2 FYNNEI. The CDR3 loop reads CASSVERTGELFF. In DNA form, the CDR3 reads TGTGCCAGCAGTGTAGAGCGCACCGGGGAGCTGTTTTTT.

This clonotype was seen only a few times. V and J are TRBV28 and TRBJ2-1, with unresolved D. The CDR3 runs to 15 residues. V lost 2 bases, J lost 3 bases, and 11 bases lay in between. Germline lookup yields CDR1 MDHEN and CDR2 SYDVKM. CDR3 in amino acids: CASSLASRNYNEQFF. The DNA of the CDR3 is TGTGCCAGCAGTTTAGCTAGTCGGAACTACAATGAGCAGTTCTTC.

This clonotype was detected a few times. CDR3 region: CASSYSSEPYNEQFF. CDR3 in DNA: TGTGCCAGCAGTTACTCTAGCGAGCCCTACAATGAGCAGTTCTTC. The chain recombines TRBV6-2 or TRBV6-3 with TRBJ2-1; possibly TRBD2 for D (5 bases). The CDR3 has 15 amino acids. V lost 0 bases, J lost 2 bases, and 8 bases lay in between. The germline gives CDR1 MNHEY, CDR2 SVGEGT.

This clonotype occurred many times. The chain is built from TRBV7-6 and TRBJ2-5; no clear D. Trimming left V 6 bases short and J 4 bases short, with 9 bases between. Germline loops: CDR1 SGHVS, CDR2 FNYEAQ. The CDR3 loop spans 12 amino acids. Here the CDR3 DNA reads TGTGCCAGCAGTTTGGTAGGAGAGACCCAGTACTTC. Its protein product is CASSLVGETQYF.

This clonotype was seen ten or more times. The CDR3 is CASSLNEQGLTGELFF. The CDR3 DNA sequence: TGTGCCAGCAGCTTAAACGAACAGGGATTGACCGGGGAGCTGTTTTTT. This sequence joins TRBV7-8 and TRBJ2-2; weak D call: TRBD1 (6 bases). The CDR3 consists of 16 residues. Germline lookup yields CDR1 SGHVS and CDR2 FQNEAQ. The ends were cut back, 2 bases at V and 5 bases at J, with 15 bases in the middle.